The entry below describes one TCR beta chain. Only a few counts were recorded for this clone. It has no known antigen specificity. One base away there is no much larger clone; base qualities are not given. TCRbeta CDR3 regions were amplified from genomic DNA using the immunoSEQ Assay, a bias-controlled multiplex PCR. Under the source paper's analysis protocol: Nucleated cell counts per sample were estimated from amplification of reference gene primers within the assay. To quantify the absolute abundance of each unique TCRbeta CDR3 rearrangement, sequence reads were collapsed and filtered. For each sample, productive Simpson clonality was calculated by taking the square root of Simpson's diversity index across productive rearrangements. TCRdb obtained this table from immuneACCESS and retained in-frame rearrangements with V and J assigned. These tables miss some clones; where compared with another copy, unresolved V genes account for less than half of the shortfall, and the remainder is unexplained. Clone size and the V and J calls come from that table; the DNA yielded D and trimming. This sample comprises around 130,000 clones, 84% of them detected only once. The leading ten clones occupy 2.4% of the sample.

This sample was included in a study of blood T cell repertoires in COVID-19 (dated by TCRdb to 2018 to 2020). With respect to the entire study: The collaborator samples originated in the United States, Italy and Spain and spanned the acute and convalescent phases of COVID-19. A freely available public database, intended as a resource for researchers studying the immune response to SARS-CoV-2, is where the repertoires were released. Deeply sampled blood TCRbeta repertoires from subjects exposed to, actively infected with, or recovered from COVID-19 were included in the dataset. A de-identified subject ID, COVID-19 status, age in years and sex were almost always included in the sample metadata. Where available, HLA class I and class II types were obtained from metadata supplied by the sample provider rather than from assay-based typing. The prospective study material was composed of cDNA or gDNA derived from T cells, B-cell-depleted T cells, or PBMCs. The samples were drawn from two sources: the first 160 participants of the ongoing ImmuneRACE study, and 950 to 1,500 subjects contributed by 6 global collaborators.

Overall study outcomes, separate from this receptor: The amount of clinical and demographic metadata varied by source and participant and was provided uncurated.

Enrolling through a virtual design, the prospective study's participants ranged in age from roughly 18 to 95 years and lived across 24 United States geographic areas. Cohort assignment in the prospective study relied on participant-reported clinical history from a screening survey and a study questionnaire. In the prospective study, whole blood, serum and a nasopharyngeal or oropharyngeal swab were collected from each participant by mobile phlebotomists. Prospective study participants could optionally give additional blood draws and questionnaires over an approximately 2-month period. Before DNA extraction, prospective study blood samples were shipped either frozen or at room temperature. CDR1 is given as SEHNR and CDR2 as FQNEAQ, both from the germline V gene (reference sequence). The CDR3, cysteine through phenylalanine, is 14 amino acids long. Of all the DNA, just the CDR3 is kept, 42 bases in frame from base 1. V and J are trimmed by 5 bases and 2 bases, and the gene matches miss 5 bases of the junction.

This TCR was recovered from a man in his forties with acute COVID-19. The chain is assembled from TRBV7-9 and TRBJ1-1; TRBD1 aligns with 7 central bases. The sequenced sample was PBMCs or T cells enriched from blood (not recorded which). The CDR3 amino acid sequence is: CASSGGTANTEAFF. The DNA sequence is as follows: TGTGCCAGCAGCGGAGGGACAGCTAACACTGAAGCTTTCTTT. The full variable domain, with segments outside the CDR3 supplied by the reference TRBV7-9 and TRBJ1-1 proteins, appears as DTGVSQNPRHKITKRGQNVTFRCDPISEHNRLYWYRQTLGQGPEFLTYFQNEAQLEKSRLLSDRFSAERPKGSFSTLEIQRTEQGDSAMYLCASSGGTANTEAFFGQGTRLTVV.